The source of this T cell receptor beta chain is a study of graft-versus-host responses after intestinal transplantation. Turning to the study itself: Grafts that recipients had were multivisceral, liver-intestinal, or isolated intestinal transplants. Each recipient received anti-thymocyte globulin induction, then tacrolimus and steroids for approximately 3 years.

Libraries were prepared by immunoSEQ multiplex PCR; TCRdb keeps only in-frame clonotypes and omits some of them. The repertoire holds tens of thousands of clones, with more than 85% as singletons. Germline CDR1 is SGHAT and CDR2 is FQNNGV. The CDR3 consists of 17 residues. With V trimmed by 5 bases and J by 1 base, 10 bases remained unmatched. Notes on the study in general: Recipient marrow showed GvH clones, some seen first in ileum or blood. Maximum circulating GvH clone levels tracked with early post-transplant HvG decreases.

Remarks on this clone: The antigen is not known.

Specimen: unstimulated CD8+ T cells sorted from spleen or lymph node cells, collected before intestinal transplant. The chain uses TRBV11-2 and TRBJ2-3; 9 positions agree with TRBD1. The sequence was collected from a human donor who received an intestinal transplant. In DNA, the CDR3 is TGTGCCAGCAGCCGCATTACCCGGACAGGGGGCACAGATACGCAGTATTTT. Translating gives CASSRITRTGGTDTQYF.